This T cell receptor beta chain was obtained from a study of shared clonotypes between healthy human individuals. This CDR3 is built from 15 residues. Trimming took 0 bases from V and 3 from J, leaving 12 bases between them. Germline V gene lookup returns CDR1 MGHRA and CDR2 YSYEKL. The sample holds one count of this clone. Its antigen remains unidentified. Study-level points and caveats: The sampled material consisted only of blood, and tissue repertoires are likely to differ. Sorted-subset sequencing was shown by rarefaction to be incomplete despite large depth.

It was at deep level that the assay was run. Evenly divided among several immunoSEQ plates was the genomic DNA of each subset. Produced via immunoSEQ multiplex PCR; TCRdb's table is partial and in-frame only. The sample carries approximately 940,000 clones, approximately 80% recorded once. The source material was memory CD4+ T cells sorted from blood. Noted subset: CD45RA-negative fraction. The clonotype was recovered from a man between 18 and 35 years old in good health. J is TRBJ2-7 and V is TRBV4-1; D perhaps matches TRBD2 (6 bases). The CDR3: CASSQDSGGFYEQYF. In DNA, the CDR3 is TGCGCCAGCAGCCAAGATTCTGGAGGGTTCTACGAGCAGTACTTC.